These 17 T cell receptor beta chains share one sample of origin, sequenced in a study of blood T cells in healthy people across ages. A second PCR of 7 to 11 cycles used a sample-barcoded 5' primer and a J-beta primer mix. MiXCR was run by TCRdb on the 5' RACE reads, yielding one entry per CDR3 protein. Found here are about 970,000 distinct CDR3 sequences, approximately 50% of them singletons; the top ten hold 20% to 25%. The material sequenced was blood. Receptor source: a woman between 55 and 75 years old in good health.

This chain links TRBV7-2 with TRBJ1-5, with no clear D. Germline assignment: CDR1 SGHTA and CDR2 FQGNSA. The CDR3 totals 15 residues. Trimming stripped 5 bases from V and 1 base from J, with 12 bases between. This chain's CDR3 is CASSVVSGSNQPQHF. The CDR3 DNA follows: TGTGCCAGCAGCGTGGTCTCGGGGAGCAATCAGCCCCAGCATTTT.

This clonotype appeared a few times. J is TRBJ2-3 and V is TRBV24-1; D gene ambiguous. V shed 1 base and J shed 5 bases, with 3 bases lying between them. The CDR3 contains 12 residues. The V gene's germline CDR1 is KGHDR and CDR2 SFDVKD. CDR3 loop: CATSDFVDTQYF. The CDR3 DNA sequence: TGTGCCACCAGTGATTTTGTAGATACGCAGTATTTT.

The V call is TRBV20-1, the J call TRBJ2-7; perhaps TRBD2 as D (5 bases). The DNA end lines up better with TRBJ2-5; the J call may be wrong. CDR1 is DFQATT and CDR2 is SNEGSKA in the germline V gene (reference sequence). CDR3 size: 15 residues. This CDR3 reads CSARVLAGLEETQYF. DNA for the CDR3: TGCAGTGCTAGAGTCCTAGCCGGCTTGGAAGAGACCCAGTACTTC.

This clonotype was observed a handful of times. The chain combines TRBV29-1 with TRBJ2-7, with 8 bases lining up with TRBD2. This CDR3 region has 14 residues. The ends lost 4 bases at V and 4 bases at J; junction bases unmatched: 9. Germline lookup yields CDR1 SQVTM and CDR2 ANQGSEA. The CDR3 is CSVAGGTSLYEQYF. The CDR3 DNA is TGCAGCGTTGCAGGAGGGACTAGTTTGTACGAGCAGTACTTC.

This clonotype was picked up one time. The gene calls are TRBV27 and TRBJ2-3; D not resolved. This CDR3 comprises 13 residues. The V gene's germline CDR1 is MNHEY and CDR2 SMNVEV (reference sequence). V shed 7 bases and J shed 0 bases, with 8 bases lying between them. This CDR3 reads CASTRASTDTQYF. Written as DNA, the CDR3 is TGTGCCAGCACCCGTGCTAGCACAGATACGCAGTATTTT.

This clonotype was observed a few times. The chain combines TRBV12-3 or TRBV12-4 with TRBJ1-2; perhaps TRBD1 as D (6 bases). With 8 bases removed from V and 3 bases from J, the gap between germline ends came to 13 bases. The CDR3 is 13 residues long. CDR3 residues: CASSPRQDYGYTF. CDR3 nucleotide sequence: TGTGCCAGCTCACCTCGACAGGACTATGGCTACACCTTC.

The V call is TRBV19, the J call TRBJ2-7; 7 bases fit TRBD1. The J call may not be correct, given that the DNA end is closer to TRBJ2-5. The germline V gene has CDR1 LNHDA and CDR2 SQIVND (reference sequence). This CDR3 has 13 residues. CDR3 protein: CASSGTAEETQYF. The CDR3 DNA reads as TGTGCCAGTAGTGGGACAGCAGAAGAGACCCAGTACTTC.

This chain links TRBV7-2 with TRBJ1-5, with unresolved D. CDR1 SGHTA and CDR2 FQGNSA come from the germline V gene. The V gene lost 4 bases and the J gene lost 4 bases, with 11 bases spanning the gap. The CDR3 runs 14 residues. The CDR3 DNA sequence: TGTGCCAGCAGCTCCCGAGTGGGGAATCAGCCCCAGCATTTT. The encoded protein is CASSSRVGNQPQHF. Full variable domain (missing parts from reference TRBV7-2 and TRBJ1-5): GAGVSQSPSNKVTEKGKDVELRCDPISGHTALYWYRQSLGQGLEFLIYFQGNSAPDKSGLPSDRFSAERTGGSVSTLTIQRTQQEDSAVYLCASSSRVGNQPQHFGDGTRLSIL.

The chain combines TRBV12-3 or TRBV12-4 with TRBJ2-2, with D possibly TRBD1 on 6 matching bases. The CDR3 consists of 16 residues. The V gene lost 6 bases and the J gene lost 2 bases, with 16 bases spanning the gap. The CDR3 DNA reads TGTGCCAGCAGGCCCAGGGGAGCGATTAACACCGGGGAGCTGTTTTTT. The encoded protein is CASRPRGAINTGELFF.

Worth noting for this clonotype: It may be a read error: a sequence one base away is much more abundant. The rearrangement links TRBV7-2 to TRBJ2-7, with D possibly being TRBD2 (5 bases). The J call may be mistaken, given a closer DNA end match to TRBJ2-5. Looked up from germline, CDR1 is SGHTA and CDR2 is FQGNSA. The CDR3 sequence is 13 residues long. The CDR3 loop reads CASSPTRRETQYF. The CDR3 DNA follows: TGTGCCAGCAGCCCGACACGGAGGGAGACCCAGTACTTC.

The chain has TRBV20-1 and TRBJ2-3; D assignment may be TRBD1 or TRBD2 (5 bases each). Germline V gene lookup returns CDR1 DFQATT and CDR2 SNEGSKA (reference sequence). Trimming removed 3 bases from V and 4 bases from J, with 11 bases in between. CDR3 size: 13 residues. CDR3 residues: CSASRGAPDTQYF. CDR3 nucleotides: TGCAGTGCTAGCCGAGGGGCACCAGATACGCAGTATTTT.

This clonotype was counted a few times. The chain has TRBV10-3 and TRBJ2-3; TRBD2 is a possible D gene (5 bases). The CDR3 has 13 amino acids. The V gene's germline CDR1 is ENHRY and CDR2 SYGVKD. The ends were cut back, 10 bases at V and 2 bases at J, with 13 bases in the middle. The CDR3 bases are TGTGCCACCGCCCGGCTAGCCACAGATACGCAGTATTTT. Encoded protein: CATARLATDTQYF.

This sequence joins TRBV7-9 and TRBJ2-6, with D possibly being TRBD1 (6 bases). The CDR3 runs 17 residues. Trimming took 3 bases from V and 2 from J, leaving 14 bases between them. Germline V CDR1 and CDR2: SEHNR, FQNEAQ (reference sequence). The CDR3: CASSFPTGRTGANVLTF. In DNA form, the CDR3 reads TGTGCCAGCAGCTTCCCGACAGGTCGCACTGGGGCCAACGTCCTGACTTTC.

Regarding this clonotype: Given a much more abundant clone one base away, this may be a read error. The chain uses TRBV20-1 and TRBJ2-7; TRBD1 matches 10 bases. V shed 3 bases and J 6 bases; nucleotides not matched to a gene: 8. From germline, CDR1 is DFQATT and CDR2 SNEGSKA (reference sequence). CDR3 length: 14 residues. The CDR3 DNA follows: TGCAGTGCTAGGGTACCATGGACAGGGGGCGAGCAGTACTTC. Translation gives CSARVPWTGGEQYF.

The chain has TRBV20-1 and TRBJ1-1, with 9 bases lining up with TRBD1. Germline CDR1 is DFQATT and CDR2 is SNEGSKA (reference sequence). CDR3 length equals 13 residues. V lost 7 bases, J lost 5 bases, and 8 bases stayed unmatched. The CDR3 sequence: CSVSTGGITEAFF. The CDR3, as DNA: TGCAGTGTCTCGACAGGGGGGATTACTGAAGCTTTCTTT.

CDR3 sequence reads: CASSSAGTPNISGWYNEQFF. CDR3 in DNA: TGTGCCAGCAGCTCGGCCGGGACCCCTAACATATCCGGGTGGTACAATGAGCAGTTCTTC. The rearrangement links TRBV11-2 to TRBJ2-1; D is possibly TRBD1 or TRBD2 (5 bases each). This CDR3 has 20 residues. V lost 4 bases and J 4 bases, leaving 29 bases between the germline ends. CDR1 is SGHAT and CDR2 is FQNNGV in the germline V gene. Together with reference TRBV11-2 and TRBJ2-1, the CDR3 gives the full variable domain: EAGVAQSPRYKIIEKRQSVAFWCNPISGHATLYWYQQILGQGPKLLIQFQNNGVVDDSQLPKDRFSAERLKGVDSTLKIQPAKLEDSAVYLCASSSAGTPNISGWYNEQFFGPGTRLTVL.

V gene TRBV20-1 combines with J gene TRBJ2-1, with 12 nucleotides matching TRBD2. The V and J ends lost 1 base and 5 bases, in that order; junction bases with no gene match: 9. CDR1 is DFQATT and CDR2 is SNEGSKA in the germline V gene (reference sequence). CDR3 size: 17 residues. This CDR3 is CSARAKRTSGKNNEQFF. CDR3 DNA sequence: TGCAGTGCTAGAGCGAAAAGGACTAGCGGGAAGAACAATGAGCAGTTCTTC.